Listed below are T cell receptor beta chains from one sample, sequenced in a study of cytomegalovirus exposure and HLA in healthy donors. Here immunoSEQ multiplex PCR was the method, and the copy in TCRdb shows in-frame clones only, minus some. The table has 100,000 to 150,000 clones, approximately 70% seen once. The sample comprised PBMCs. The origin of the receptors is an older woman in good health and CMV-seropositive. Both conserved end residues are part of each CDR3. A D gene is named only where the DNA matches it firmly. Clone size is stated in some rows and not others, as once, few, many or a class when expanded.

>TRBV6-1|NA|TRBJ2-1|NA
TGTGCCAGCATACAGGACAGCTCCTACAATGAGCAGTTCTTC
CASIQDSSYNEQFF
>TRBV19|TRBD1|TRBJ1-1|few
TGTGCCAGTAGTATAGATCTGGGACAGGGGGCTCGGACTGAAGCTTTCTTT
CASSIDLGQGARTEAFF
>TRBV6-4|NA|TRBJ2-3|many
TGTGCCAGCAATCCTACAGGTGGTCCCACAGATACGCAGTATTTT
CASNPTGGPTDTQYF
>TRBV6-6|NA|TRBJ2-1|NA
TGTGCCAGCAGGGAGACTAGTAGCTTCCACAATGAGCAGTTCTTC
CASRETSSFHNEQFF
>TRBV9|NA|TRBJ2-5|few
TGTGCCAGCAGCGTAGGGGCCGCCGACCGAGAGACCCAGTACTTC
CASSVGAADRETQYF
>TRBV2|NA|TRBJ1-5|few
TGTGCCAGCAGTGAAGGGGGGGGCAATCAGCCCCAGCATTTT
CASSEGGGNQPQHF
>TRBV9|TRBD1|TRBJ2-3|NA
TGTGCCAGCAGCGTCGACAGGGGGGCAGATACGCAGTATTTT
CASSVDRGADTQYF
>TRBV1|NA|TRBJ2-5|NA
TGCACCAGCAGCCAAGACCGCACTGGGGCCCCAACTAGCGGGGGATGCCAAGAGACCCAGTACTTC
CTSSQDRTGAPTSGGCQETQYF
>TRBV11-2|TRBD2|TRBJ2-1|NA
TGTGCCAGCAGCGAGGCCCTTTTAGCGGGGGGTAACAATGAGCAGTTCTTC
CASSEALLAGGNNEQFF
>TRBV5-6|TRBD1|TRBJ1-2|NA
TGTGCCAGCAGCAGCACCGGGACAGGGACTAACTATGGCTACACCTTC
CASSSTGTGTNYGYTF
>TRBV2|NA|TRBJ1-2|NA
TGTGCCAGCAGTGAGGGGAGCTATGGCTACACCTTC
CASSEGSYGYTF
>TRBV9|NA|TRBJ1-1|NA
TGTGCCAGCAGCCCCCCGTGGAGCACTGAAGCTTTCTTT
CASSPPWSTEAFF
>TRBV7-9|NA|TRBJ2-3|NA
TGTGCCAGCAGCTTAGCGGCGGGGTACACAGATACGCAGTATTTT
CASSLAAGYTDTQYF
>TRBV7-3|TRBD2|TRBJ2-5|NA
TGTGCCAGCAGCCGTAGCGGGACTCAAGAGACCCAGTACTTC
CASSRSGTQETQYF
>TRBV5-1|NA|TRBJ1-6|NA
TGCGCCAGCAGCTTCCAAGGATCTGGGCAGTCACCCCTCCACTTT
CASSFQGSGQSPLHF
>TRBV18|NA|TRBJ1-2|NA
TGTGCCAGCTCACCATCAAATCCGACCAAGGGGTATGGCTACACCTTC
CASSPSNPTKGYGYTF
>TRBV5-8|NA|TRBJ2-2|NA
TGTGCCAGCAGCTTGGACGGGGGGCGACGATACGGGGAGCTGTTTTTT
CASSLDGGRRYGELFF
>TRBV27|TRBD1|TRBJ1-5|NA
TGTGCCAGCAGAAGAGGAAGGGACAGGGTCAATCAGCCCCAGCATTTT
CASRRGRDRVNQPQHF
>TRBV2|TRBD1|TRBJ1-5|NA
TGTGCCAGCAGAAAACAGGGGGCCACCAATCAGCCCCAGCATTTT
CASRKQGATNQPQHF